Sequencing of this TCR beta chain was carried out in a study of vaccination effects on CD4 cells after COVID-19. As concerns this clone: What it recognizes is unknown.

Germline CDR1 is SGDLS and CDR2 is YYNGEE. V was pared by 3 bases and J by 4 bases, with 22 bases between. There are 17 residues in the CDR3. This table comes from immunoSEQ multiplex PCR, and its TCRdb copy is limited to in-frame clones, with some not included. This table holds more than 11,000 clones, around 72% found once. Before sequencing took place, the ViraFEST assay used viral peptide pools to expand antigen-specific CD4+ T cells. Subsequent to a culture period of around 10 days, CD4+ T cells were isolated. The cohort was immunized with two doses of either the BNT162b2 or mRNA-1273 vaccine. Notes on the study in general: Researchers reported few convalescent patients and no early post-infection timepoints in the study. At late timepoints after vaccination, vaccine- and infection-induced clones shrank markedly.

This specimen consisted of CD4+ T cells from PBMCs cultured with SARS-CoV-2 spike peptides, obtained after COVID-19 vaccination. The gene calls are TRBV9 and TRBJ1-1; weak D call: TRBD1 (6 bases). The TCR comes from a human donor who received a COVID-19 vaccine. The CDR3 loop is CASSGEEVGAVATEAFF. CDR3 nucleotide sequence: TGTGCCAGCAGCGGGGAGGAGGTGGGGGCAGTGGCCACTGAAGCTTTCTTT.